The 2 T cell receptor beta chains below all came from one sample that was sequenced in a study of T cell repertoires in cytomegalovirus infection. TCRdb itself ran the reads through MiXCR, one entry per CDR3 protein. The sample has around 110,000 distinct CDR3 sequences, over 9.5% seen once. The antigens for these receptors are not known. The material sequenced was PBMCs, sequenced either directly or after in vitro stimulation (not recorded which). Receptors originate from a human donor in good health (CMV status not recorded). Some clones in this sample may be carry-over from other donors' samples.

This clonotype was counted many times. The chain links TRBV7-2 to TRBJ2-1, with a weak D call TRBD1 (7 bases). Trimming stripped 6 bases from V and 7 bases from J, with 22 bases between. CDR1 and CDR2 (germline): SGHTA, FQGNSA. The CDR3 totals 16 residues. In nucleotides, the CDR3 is TGTGCCAGCAGAAAGGGCGGACCGGCAGGGGGGAATGAGCAGTTCTTC. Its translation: CASRKGGPAGGNEQFF.

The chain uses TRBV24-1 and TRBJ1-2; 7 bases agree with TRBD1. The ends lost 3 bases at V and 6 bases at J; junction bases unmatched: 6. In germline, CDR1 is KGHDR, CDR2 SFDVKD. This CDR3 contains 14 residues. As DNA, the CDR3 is TGTGCCACCAGTGATCCCGACAGGGTCAATGGCTACACCTTC. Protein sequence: CATSDPDRVNGYTF.